This is a list of T cell receptor beta chains from one sample in a study of tumor and adjacent non-tumor tissue in lung cancer. TCRdb recomputed calls from the multiplex PCR reads with MiXCR, one row per CDR3 protein. Seen here are more than 95,000 distinct CDR3 sequences, about 66% observed once, and the top ten hold about 13%. Material: lung tumor tissue. The receptor source for this set is a man younger than 40 with non-small cell lung cancer. The CDR3 runs from the conserved cysteine through the conserved F or W. A D gene is named only where the DNA matches it firmly. The size field is filled for only some rows; it gives once, few, many or a size class.

D | J | V | size | DNA | CDR3
. | TRBJ2-2 | TRBV6-1 | few | TGTGCCAGCAGTCCCCACACGAACACCGGGGAGCTGTTTTTT | CASSPHTNTGELFF
. | TRBJ2-5 | TRBV5-4 | . | TGTGCCAGCAGCTTCCGACAGTCCGAACAAGGGACCCAGTACTTC | CASSFRQSEQGTQYF
. | TRBJ1-1 | TRBV29-1 | . | TGCAGGGGTGGGAACACTGAAGCTTTCTTT | CRGGNTEAFF
TRBD2 | TRBJ2-3 | TRBV5-4 | . | TGTGCCAGCAGCTCTGGACTAGCGGGAGGGCCGGAAGATACGCAGTATTTT | CASSSGLAGGPEDTQYF
TRBD1 | TRBJ1-1 | TRBV6-5 | once | TGTGCCAGCAGCGGACCCCCGAGGACAGGGAACACTGAAGCTTTCTTC | CASSGPPRTGNTEAFF
. | TRBJ2-7 | TRBV12-3/TRBV12-4 | many | TGTGCCAGCAGTTTACGGCTCTACGAGCAGTACTTC | CASSLRLYEQYF
. | TRBJ2-1 | TRBV29-1 | many | TGCAGCGTTGACGGCTCGGCCGGTAATAATCGGGGGTACAATGAGCAGTTCTTC | CSVDGSAGNNRGYNEQFF
. | TRBJ1-2 | TRBV20-1 | . | TGCAGTGCTAGAGGTTCTAAACAGGGAAACTATGACTGCACCTTC | CSARGSKQGNYDCTF
. | TRBJ2-6 | TRBV4-3 | . | TGCGCCAGCAGCCGCGCACCCTCTGGGGCCAATGTCCTGGCTTTC | CASSRAPSGANVLAF
TRBD1 | TRBJ1-2 | TRBV7-9 | . | TGTGCCAGCAGCTCGACAGGGAATAAAGGCTACACCTTC | CASSSTGNKGYTF
TRBD2 | TRBJ2-1 | TRBV20-1 | . | TGCAGTGCTAGATCGGCGGGGGGGCGTATTGAGCAGTTCTTC | CSARSAGGRIEQFF
. | TRBJ2-1 | TRBV12-3/TRBV12-4 | . | TGTGCCATCAACAGGCAGGGAACAGACATTGAGCAGTTCTTC | CAINRQGTDIEQFF
TRBD1 | TRBJ2-2 | TRBV4-2 | . | TGTGCCAGCAGCCCCCGGGGAAGGGACAGGGGGCCCGGAGAGCTGTTGTTT | CASSPRGRDRGPGELLF
TRBD2 | TRBJ2-1 | TRBV11-3 | . | TGTGCCAGCATCCAAACTAGCGGAGCCTACAATGAGCAGTTCTTC | CASIQTSGAYNEQFF
. | TRBJ2-7 | TRBV10-3 | . | TGTGTCATCAGTGGTGAGGAGGATTCCTACGAGCAATACTTC | CVISGEEDSYEQYF
TRBD1 | TRBJ1-1 | TRBV4-2 | . | TGTGCCAGCAGCCTACCTACTGACAGGGCCACTGAAGCTTTCTTT | CASSLPTDRATEAFF
. | TRBJ2-3 | TRBV10-1 | few | TGCGCCAGCAGCCGGGACAAGGGAGATACGCAGTATTTT | CASSRDKGDTQYF
. | TRBJ1-1 | TRBV29-1 | . | TGCTGCGTTGATTGGCCGACAGGTAGAACTGAAGCTTTCTTT | CCVDWPTGRTEAFF
. | TRBJ1-2 | TRBV4-1 | many | TGCGCCAGCAGCCAAGTCGTAGGGCCGGATGGCTACACCTTC | CASSQVVGPDGYTF
. | TRBJ1-6 | TRBV12-3/TRBV12-4 | . | TGTGCCAGCAGATTGGGGGATAATTCACCCCTCCACTTT | CASRLGDNSPLHF
. | TRBJ1-1 | TRBV11-3 | many | TGTGCCAGCAGCTTAAGTTCCGCGACCACTGAAGCTTTCTTT | CASSLSSATTEAFF
. | TRBJ2-1 | TRBV29-1 | once | TGCAGCGTTATTCACCCGTTCGGACAGTACAGTGAGCAGTTCTTC | CSVIHPFGQYSEQFF
TRBD1 | TRBJ1-2 | TRBV12-3/TRBV12-4 | . | TGTGCCACCAGTCCTCAGACAGGGGGCTATGGCTACACCTTC | CATSPQTGGYGYTF
. | TRBJ2-2 | TRBV5-6 | . | TGTGCCAGCAGCTTGGTCGCCAACACCGGGAAGCTATTTTTT | CASSLVANTGKLFF
. | TRBJ2-7 | TRBV6-5 | many | TGTGCCAGCAGTCAATCGGGGTACGAGCAGTACTTC | CASSQSGYEQYF
TRBD2 | TRBJ2-1 | TRBV6-6 | few | TGTGCCAGCAGTTACTCGCGGGGGGGGAATGAGCAGTTCTTC | CASSYSRGGNEQFF
TRBD2 | TRBJ2-7 | TRBV7-2 | . | TGTGCCAGCCAGCGGGACTGCACTTCCTACGAACAGTACTTC | CASQRDCTSYEQYF
. | TRBJ2-1 | TRBV11-3 | . | TGTGTCAGCAGCCCCACAGATGGCAATGAGCAGTTGTTC | CVSSPTDGNEQLF
. | TRBJ2-1 | TRBV20-1 | . | TGCAGTGCTAGATGGGTGGAGGGCCACAATGAGCACTTCTTC | CSARWVEGHNEHFF
TRBD1 | TRBJ1-2 | TRBV12-3/TRBV12-4 | many | TGTGCCAGCAGTCCCTCAACAGGGGGCGGGTATGGCTACACCTTC | CASSPSTGGGYGYTF
. | TRBJ2-5 | TRBV11-1 | . | TGTGCCAGCAGCGCGAGGACAAGGCTCCAAGAGATCCAATACTTC | CASSARTRLQEIQYF